This T cell receptor (beta chain) was obtained from a study of response to subunit inactivated influenza vaccine. In regard to this clonotype: Its antigen is as yet unknown.

The length of the CDR3 is 14 residues. CDR1 is DFQATT, CDR2 SNEGSKA, per germline (reference sequence). V was shortened by 2 bases and J by 5 bases, with 15 bases between the two germline ends. Study-wide results and limits: The authors suggested that every seasonal influenza vaccination recruits few new T cells.

In TCRdb, the RT-PCR reads were re-called with MiXCR into one record per CDR3 protein. The sample holds more than 400,000 distinct CDR3 sequences, about 10% seen once. Sequenced here: PBMCs from blood, sampled 35 to 45 days after vaccination. This chain uses TRBV20-1 with TRBJ2-5; no definite D call. This TCR was sampled from a man between 50 and 59 years old who received an inactivated influenza vaccine. This CDR3 is CSARIPYQRETQYF. CDR3 coding DNA: TGCAGTGCTAGAATCCCCTACCAAAGGGAGACCCAGTACTTC.